Described below is a single TCR beta chain sequence and its context. What it binds is not known. The CDR3 end shows no conserved phenylalanine or tryptophan, and so a read error is likely. Germline V gene lookup returns CDR1 SGDLS and CDR2 YYNGEE. Trimming cost V 1 base and J 0 bases, with 8 bases left between them. This CDR3 spans 15 amino acids. This specimen belongs to a study of identical twins. Study-wide points: Models predicted too little out-of-frame TCR alpha sharing in monozygotic twins.

With template switching, a universal primer site was added, and the cDNA carried unique molecular identifiers. A single record per CDR3 protein comes from TCRdb applying MiXCR to the 5' RACE reads. The sample contains around 490,000 distinct CDR3 sequences, around 22% of which appear only once. Separately, the same data were catalogued under a study of yellow fever vaccine responses in identical twins.

Input material: CD4+ T cells sorted from blood. This sequence joins TRBV9 and TRBJ1-5; D not resolved. The receptor's source is a woman aged 18-29 years in good health. The CDR3 is CASSVSGDSNQPQHL. The CDR3 coding sequence is TGTGCCAGCAGCGTAAGTGGGGATAGCAATCAGCCCCAGCATCTT.